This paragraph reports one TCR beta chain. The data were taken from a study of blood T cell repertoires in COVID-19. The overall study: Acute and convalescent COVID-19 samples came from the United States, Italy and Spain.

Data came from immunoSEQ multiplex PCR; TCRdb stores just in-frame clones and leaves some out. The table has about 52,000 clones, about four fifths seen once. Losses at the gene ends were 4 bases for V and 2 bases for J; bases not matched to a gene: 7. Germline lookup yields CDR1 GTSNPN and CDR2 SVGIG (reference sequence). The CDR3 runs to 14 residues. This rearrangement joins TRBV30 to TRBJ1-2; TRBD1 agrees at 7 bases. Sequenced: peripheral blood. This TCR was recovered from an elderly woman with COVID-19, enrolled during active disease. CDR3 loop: CAWIPQTGNYGYTF. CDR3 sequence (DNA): TGTGCCTGGATTCCCCAGACAGGGAACTATGGCTACACCTTC.